This T cell receptor (beta chain) was sequenced in a study of shared clonotypes between healthy human individuals. Sequencing was performed with immunoSEQ multiplex PCR; in TCRdb, only in-frame clones are kept and a portion is missing. The sample has over 2 million clones, about 95% seen once; the top ten hold roughly 1.1%. The ends were cut back, 1 base at V and 8 bases at J, with 15 bases in the middle. Germline V gene lookup returns CDR1 MNHNY and CDR2 SVGAGI (reference sequence). The CDR3 contains 16 residues. Selected positively for CCR7 and CD45RO-negative, naive CD8 cells excluded terminally differentiated effector memory CD45RA+ cells.

V and J are TRBV6-6 and TRBJ1-6; tentatively, D is TRBD1 (5 bases). This sequence originates from a man younger than 30 in good health. Sequences were obtained from naive CD8+ T cells sorted from blood. The CDR3 region is CASSYYGAGSYSPLHF. The CDR3 DNA follows: TGTGCCAGCAGTTACTATGGGGCAGGGTCTTATTCACCCCTCCACTTT.